The 7 T cell receptor beta chains below were found in one sample sequenced in a study of cytomegalovirus exposure and HLA in healthy donors. Use of 60 Vbeta and 13 Jbeta primers characterized the PCR. Profiling relied on immunoSEQ multiplex PCR, and the TCRdb table lists in-frame clones only, not all of them. The data contain around 150,000 clones, about three quarters of them seen just once; the ten biggest clones take up around 1.9%. The sequenced sample consisted of PBMCs. The receptors were sampled from a middle-aged man in good health and CMV-seronegative.

The count of this clone is one. Here the CDR3 reads CASSSPVGLAGPTDTQYF. CDR3 nucleotides: TGTGCCAGCAGCTCCCCCGTGGGATTAGCGGGGCCCACAGATACGCAGTATTTT. The rearrangement uses TRBV7-6 and TRBJ2-3; TRBD2 matches at 8 bases. Per germline, CDR1 SGHVS and CDR2 FNYEAQ. V lost 4 bases, J lost 2 bases, and 14 bases stayed unmatched. The CDR3 runs 18 residues. The whole variable domain, filled in from reference TRBV7-6 and TRBJ2-3, reads GAGVSQSPRYKVTKRGQDVALRCDPISGHVSLYWYRQALGQGPEFLTYFNYEAQQDKSGLPNDRFSAERPEGSISTLTIQRTEQRDSAMYRCASSSPVGLAGPTDTQYFGPGTRLTVL.

The genes are TRBV6-6 and TRBJ1-2, with 8 bases that match TRBD1. The germline CDR1 and CDR2 sequences are MNHNY and SVGAGI (reference sequence). CDR3 size: 14 residues. The trim removed 2 bases at V and 5 bases at J, leaving 4 bases unmatched. The CDR3, as DNA: TGTGCCAGCAGTTACGGACAGGGAGGGTATGGCTACACCTTC. Its translation is CASSYGQGGYGYTF.

CDR3 protein: CASSETGQSNSPLHF. The CDR3 nucleotides are TGCGCCAGCAGTGAGACGGGACAATCGAATTCACCCCTCCACTTT. The chain joins TRBV5-1 to TRBJ1-6, with D possibly matching TRBD1 (6 bases). The CDR3 has 15 amino acids. The V gene lost 5 bases and the J gene lost 7 bases, with 16 bases spanning the gap. Germline assignment: CDR1 SGHRS and CDR2 YFSETQ.

This clone has just a few counts. This chain connects TRBV11-2 to TRBJ1-5; TRBD1 matches 8 bases. The V segment lost 1 base and the J segment 8 bases; nucleotides outside the gene matches: 4. The CDR3 spans 14 residues. Germline loops: CDR1 SGHAT, CDR2 FQNNGV. The DNA of the CDR3 is TGTGCCAGCAGCTTAGGGACAGGGTCAGAGCCCCAGCATTTT. Translated, it gives CASSLGTGSEPQHF.

This clone was detected a few times. V usage is TRBV19 and J usage is TRBJ1-1, with D possibly TRBD1 on 5 matching bases. The V end lost 1 base, the J end lost 1 base, and 7 bases lay between the germline ends. Germline V gives CDR1 LNHDA, CDR2 SQIVND (reference sequence). The CDR3 runs to 14 residues. The CDR3 loop reads CASSIGRANTEAFF. In DNA, the CDR3 is TGTGCCAGTAGTATAGGCAGGGCGAACACTGAAGCTTTCTTT.

V usage is TRBV4-1 and J usage is TRBJ2-7; D unresolved. The CDR3 is 15 amino acids. Trimming took off 0 bases at V and 4 bases at J, with 13 bases between the two ends. Per the germline V gene, CDR1 is MGHRA and CDR2 is YSYEKL. The CDR3 sequence: CASSQEFPELYEQYF. CDR3 nucleotide sequence: TGCGCCAGCAGCCAAGAATTCCCCGAACTTTACGAGCAGTACTTC.

CDR3 sequence: CASSRGAGANTGELFF. DNA for the CDR3: TGTGCCAGCAGCCGCGGCGCAGGGGCCAACACCGGGGAGCTGTTTTTT. The J gene is TRBJ2-2, the V gene TRBV11-1; tentatively, D is TRBD1 (6 bases). V lost 5 bases to trimming and J lost 2 bases, with 15 bases between them. The CDR3 length is 16 residues. Germline-derived CDR1 and CDR2 are SGHAT and FQDESV (reference sequence).